These T cell receptor beta chains were read from a single sample in a study of Ad26.COV2.S vaccination and SARS-CoV-2 variants. The method was immunoSEQ multiplex PCR; TCRdb's version includes in-frame clones alone and lacks a portion of them. Of 350,000 to 550,000 clones in the sample, 89% are singletons; the top ten hold 2.5%. Here the sequenced sample was peripheral blood, taken in a trial of Ad26.COV2.S vaccine versus placebo. The receptors come from a person aged 18-65 years who received the Ad26.COV2.S COVID-19 vaccine or a placebo. Each CDR3 is given with its conserved first and last residue. The order of the fields is clone size, D gene, V gene, J gene, CDR3 protein, CDR3 DNA. The D gene is left open where the match is weak. Where a row states a size, it is once, few, many or the class of an expanded clone; other rows omit it.

-,-,TRBV12-3/TRBV12-4,TRBJ2-3,CASSLRLTDTQYF,TGTGCCAGCAGTTTAAGACTCACAGATACGCAGTATTTT
-,-,TRBV6-5,TRBJ2-5,CARPRTVEETQYF,TGTGCCAGGCCCCGGACAGTGGAAGAGACCCAGTACTTC
-,-,TRBV13,TRBJ1-2,CASSLARVDGYTF,TGTGCCAGCAGCTTAGCCAGGGTGGATGGCTACACCTTC
-,-,TRBV6-5,TRBJ1-5,CASSDPQPQHF,TGTGCCAGCAGCGATCCTCAGCCCCAGCATTTT
-,-,TRBV5-4,TRBJ2-2,CASSVDLTAGELFF,TGTGCCAGCAGCGTGGACCTAACGGCGGGGGAGCTGTTTTTT
-,-,TRBV5-5,TRBJ1-4,CASSLLVGPNEKLFF,TGTGCCAGCAGCTTGTTGGTGGGTCCTAATGAAAAACTGTTTTTT
-,TRBD2,TRBV6-2/TRBV6-3,TRBJ2-2,CASSYSAGARMVGELFF,TGTGCCAGCAGTTACTCAGCGGGGGCCAGGATGGTCGGGGAGCTGTTTTTT
-,-,TRBV5-8,TRBJ1-5,CASGGQFGWPQHF,TGTGCTAGCGGAGGCCAGTTTGGTTGGCCCCAGCATTTT
-,TRBD1,TRBV7-8,TRBJ1-2,CASSLDADRGLYYGYTF,TGTGCCAGCAGCTTAGACGCGGACAGGGGGCTATACTATGGCTACACCTTC
once,-,TRBV2,TRBJ1-6,CASSTSYNSPLHF,TGTGCCAGCAGTACATCGTATAATTCACCCCTCCACTTT
-,-,TRBV14,TRBJ1-4,CASSQADYNEKLFF,TGTGCCAGCAGCCAAGCGGACTATAATGAAAAACTGTTTTTT
-,-,TRBV14,TRBJ2-2,CASSPLGANTGELFF,TGTGCCAGCAGCCCGTTGGGGGCGAACACCGGGGAGCTGTTTTTT
few,-,TRBV12-3/TRBV12-4,TRBJ1-5,CASSTSYQPQHF,TGTGCCAGCAGCACATCCTATCAGCCCCAGCATTTT
-,TRBD1,TRBV18,TRBJ1-3,CASSPRQGEGNTIYF,TGTGCCAGCTCACCGAGACAGGGGGAAGGAAACACCATATATTTT
-,-,TRBV7-2,TRBJ2-1,CASSLAGAYYNEQFF,TGTGCCAGCAGCTTAGCGGGAGCCTATTACAATGAGCAGTTCTTC
-,TRBD1,TRBV5-4,TRBJ1-1,CASSNRQGNTEAFF,TGTGCCAGCAGCAACAGACAGGGGAACACTGAAGCTTTCTTT
-,-,TRBV7-2,TRBJ1-5,CASSLSGPQHF,TGTGCCAGCAGCTTAAGCGGACCCCAGCATTTT
-,TRBD1,TRBV6-2/TRBV6-3,TRBJ2-5,CASSSPRDRAETQYF,TGTGCCAGCAGTTCCCCTCGGGACAGGGCGGAGACCCAGTACTTC
-,TRBD1,TRBV6-1,TRBJ1-5,CASSEKGTAYSNQPQHF,TGTGCCAGCAGTGAAAAGGGGACAGCTTATAGCAATCAGCCCCAGCATTTT
-,-,TRBV6-5,TRBJ1-6,CASSQTATYSPLHF,TGTGCCAGCAGTCAGACAGCGACCTATTCACCCCTCCACTTT
-,-,TRBV28,TRBJ2-2,CASSFNRGELFF,TGTGCCAGCAGTTTCAATCGCGGGGAGCTGTTTTTT
-,-,TRBV21-1,TRBJ1-1,CASSKGRGAEAFF,TGTGCCAGCAGCAAAGGAAGGGGCGCTGAAGCTTTCTTT
-,TRBD2,TRBV9,TRBJ2-3,CASSTIAGAITDTQYF,TGTGCCAGCAGCACCATAGCGGGGGCTATCACAGATACGCAGTATTTT
once,-,TRBV12-3/TRBV12-4,TRBJ1-1,CASSPWGTEAFF,TGTGCCAGCAGCCCCTGGGGGACTGAAGCTTTCTTT
few,-,TRBV28,TRBJ2-7,CASSSPAQPSYEQYF,TGTGCCAGCAGTTCACCGGCCCAGCCTTCCTACGAGCAGTACTTC
-,-,TRBV29-1,TRBJ1-6,CSVAGGPHETPLHF,TGCAGCGTTGCGGGGGGGCCCCACGAGACACCCCTCCACTTT
once,TRBD2,TRBV6-6,TRBJ2-1,CASSYGTSGYYNEQFF,TGTGCCAGCAGTTATGGGACTAGCGGGTACTACAATGAGCAGTTCTTC
once,-,TRBV11-3,TRBJ2-4,CASSPRPDRYIQYF,TGTGCCAGCAGCCCGCGCCCCGACCGGTACATTCAGTACTTC
-,-,TRBV5-8,TRBJ1-6,CASSFVRGPLHF,TGTGCCAGCAGCTTTGTAAGAGGACCCCTCCACTTT
-,-,TRBV9,TRBJ1-1,CASSVVPALNTEAFF,TGTGCCAGCAGCGTAGTTCCGGCCCTGAACACTGAAGCTTTCTTT
-,-,TRBV19,TRBJ1-2,CASRNGWMGNYGYTF,TGTGCCAGTAGAAATGGGTGGATGGGTAACTATGGCTACACCTTC
-,-,TRBV9,TRBJ2-2,CASSAKTPGELFF,TGTGCCAGCAGCGCTAAGACGCCCGGGGAGCTGTTTTTT
-,-,TRBV7-3,TRBJ2-3,CASSPAGDTQYF,TGTGCCAGCAGCCCCGCTGGTGATACGCAGTATTTT
few,-,TRBV7-2,TRBJ2-5,CASSLQVAQYF,TGTGCCAGCAGCTTACAGGTGGCCCAGTACTTC
-,TRBD2,TRBV15,TRBJ2-3,CATSRGRGGTDTQYF,TGTGCCACCAGCAGGGGGCGGGGGGGCACAGATACGCAGTATTTT
-,-,TRBV7-2,TRBJ1-1,CASSFLGYEAFF,TGTGCCAGCAGCTTCCTCGGTTATGAAGCTTTCTTT
once,TRBD1,TRBV6-4,TRBJ1-4,CASFPTGDEATNEKLFF,TGTGCCAGCTTCCCTACAGGGGATGAAGCAACTAATGAAAAACTGTTTTTT
-,-,TRBV5-4,TRBJ1-6,CASSREGGASPLHF,TGTGCCAGCAGCCGGGAGGGGGGGGCTTCACCCCTCCACTTT
-,-,TRBV10-3,TRBJ2-1,CASGPNNEQFF,TGTGCCAGTGGACCCAACAATGAGCAGTTCTTC
-,-,TRBV6-5,TRBJ1-1,CASTGSTEAFF,TGTGCCAGCACCGGAAGCACTGAAGCTTTCTTT
-,-,TRBV6-5,TRBJ2-1,CASLIGQGRNEQFF,TGTGCCAGCTTAATTGGGCAGGGGCGCAATGAGCAGTTCTTC
-,-,TRBV20-1,TRBJ2-1,CSALGRREQFF,TGCAGTGCGCTGGGACGCCGGGAGCAGTTCTTC